This TCR beta chain was recorded in a study of regulatory T cells in long-lasting Graves disease. As for the study in general: Over 5 years of antithyroid drugs with positive TSH receptor antibodies was taken to mean persistent Graves' disease. Broader study findings: With persistent disease, TRBV28, TRBJ1-2 and TRBJ2-5 were the favored segments.

Time point specified: persistent/refractory GD, antithyroid drugs over 5 years with positive TRAb. RNA from PBMCs was the source of the TCR library. CDR3 regions were amplified by Arm-PCR using iRepertoire HTBI primers to build TCR beta libraries. TCRdb re-derived calls from the multiplex PCR reads in MiXCR, one entry per CDR3 protein. The sample lists 400,000 to 450,000 distinct CDR3 sequences; 20% to 30% were seen once. Ten or more counts support this clonotype. Its antigen is not identified. V dropped 7 bases and J dropped 11 bases, with 35 bases sitting between them. The CDR3 sequence is 17 residues long. Per the germline V gene, CDR1 is SQVTM and CDR2 is ANQGSEA.

Specimen: peripheral blood mononuclear cells (PBMCs), collected when the disease was refractory, from a patient treated with antithyroid drugs. This chain uses TRBV29-1 with TRBJ1-1; D perhaps matches TRBD1 (5 bases). The clonotype was recovered from a female donor with Graves disease. The CDR3 reads CSAGGVVPVDSTESAFF. The CDR3 DNA reads TGCAGCGCTGGGGGTGTTGTTCCGGTAGACAGTACCGAATCCGCTTTCTTT.